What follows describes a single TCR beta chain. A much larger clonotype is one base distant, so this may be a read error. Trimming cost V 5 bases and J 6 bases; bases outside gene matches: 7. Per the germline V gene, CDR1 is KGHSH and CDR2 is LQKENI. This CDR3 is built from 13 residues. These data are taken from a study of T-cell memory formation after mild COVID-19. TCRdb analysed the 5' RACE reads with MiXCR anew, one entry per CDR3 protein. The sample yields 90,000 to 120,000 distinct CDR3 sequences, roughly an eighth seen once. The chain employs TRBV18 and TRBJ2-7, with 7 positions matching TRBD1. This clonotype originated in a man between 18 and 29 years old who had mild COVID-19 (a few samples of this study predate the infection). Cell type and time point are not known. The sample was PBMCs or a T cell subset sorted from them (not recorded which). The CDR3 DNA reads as TGTGCCAGCTCATCAACAGGGGTTAGCGAGCAGTACGTC. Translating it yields CASSSTGVSEQYV.